This T cell receptor (beta chain) derives from a study of PD-1 blockade in classical Hodgkin lymphoma. Overall study context: The patients were dosed with nivolumab 3 mg/kg, infused intravenously every 2 weeks. Study-wide results and limits: A significant rise in TCR diversity by C4D1 was seen for CD4+ but not CD8+ cells. Complete responders started with a diversity level that resembled newly diagnosed patients at baseline.

V gave up 5 bases and J gave up 5 bases, with 19 bases separating them. This CDR3 is built from 14 residues. From germline, CDR1 is GTSNPN and CDR2 SVGIG (reference sequence). With regard to this clone: The antigen remains unidentified.

Data came from immunoSEQ multiplex PCR; TCRdb stores just in-frame clones and leaves some out. The table lists over 15,000 clones, approximately 88% of them singletons. Each and every patient relapsed after autologous stem cell transplantation, and patients got differing brentuximab vedotin exposure. The sequencing used peripheral blood mononuclear cells (PBMCs), collected before the second cycle of nivolumab. The TCR comes from a human donor with classical Hodgkin lymphoma. The chain uses TRBV30 and TRBJ2-7, with unresolved D. CDR3 sequence reads: CAWDGDLDPHEQYF. CDR3 sequence (DNA): TGTGCCTGGGATGGAGACTTAGACCCCCACGAGCAGTACTTC.